This section outlines one T cell receptor (beta chain) sequence together with its context. This sample was included in a study of cytomegalovirus exposure and HLA in healthy donors. This CDR3 spans 16 amino acids. Germline lookup yields CDR1 LGHNT and CDR2 FRNRAP. The V gene lost 6 bases and the J gene lost 7 bases, with 21 bases spanning the gap. The PCR contained 60 Vbeta and 13 Jbeta primers. This table comes from immunoSEQ multiplex PCR, and its TCRdb copy is limited to in-frame clones, with some not included. The sample shows 150,000 to 200,000 clones, around 75% of them seen only once. The receptor was derived from a woman aged 50 to 60 in good health and CMV-seronegative. The source material was PBMCs. The chain employs TRBV12-5 and TRBJ2-2; possible D gene TRBD1, 6 bases. The CDR3 spells CASGRYQGLGYGELFF. DNA of the CDR3: TGTGCTAGTGGCCGCTACCAGGGGTTAGGTTACGGGGAGCTGTTTTTT.